These 4 T cell receptor beta chains were all obtained from the same sample, sequenced in a study of molecular identifiers for immune sequencing clone quantification. Each CDR3 protein is one row after TCRdb ran MiXCR on the PCR reads. Here the sample spans approximately 630,000 distinct CDR3 sequences, less than 30% being singletons. The source material was naive CD8+ T cells from blood, with Jurkat cell RNA spiked in. The subset: FACS-sorted CD8+CD4-CCR7+CD45RA+ naive T cells. The receptor set was obtained from a human donor in good health. Some libraries in this study had Jurkat cell RNA spiked in.

In regard to this clonotype: One end of the junction does not line up with germline, which may come from a read error. V is TRBV4-3 and J is TRBJ2-7; 8 bases are a match to TRBD1. Germline V gives CDR1 LGHNA, CDR2 YSLEER. This CDR3 contains 16 residues. The CDR3 nucleotides are TGCGCCAGCAGCCAAGAAGGCCCAGGGGGCACGTACGCGCAGTACTTC. Its translation is CASSQEGPGGTYAQYF.

This clonotype was counted ten times or more. The chain is built from TRBV20-1 and TRBJ2-3; 7 bases are shared with TRBD1. Trimming cost V 6 bases and J 4 bases; bases outside gene matches: 16. The length of the CDR3 is 16 residues. The germline CDR1 and CDR2 sequences are DFQATT and SNEGSKA (reference sequence). The CDR3: CSAPSPQGVQADTQYF. CDR3 nucleotide sequence: TGCAGTGCCCCTAGTCCCCAGGGGGTACAAGCAGATACGCAGTATTTT.

The V and J genes are TRBV20-1 and TRBJ1-2, with D hard to call. Germline lookup yields CDR1 DFQATT and CDR2 SNEGSKA (reference sequence). CDR3 length: 13 residues. Trimming pared 6 bases from V and 3 bases from J, leaving 14 bases between. CDR3: CSAQPVRDYGYTF. In DNA, the CDR3 is TGCAGTGCCCAACCCGTCCGGGACTATGGCTACACCTTC.

This clonotype was seen ten or more times. The V call is TRBV6-2 or TRBV6-3, the J call TRBJ1-5, with 10 bases aligning to TRBD1. V trimming: 0 bases; J trimming: 8 bases; junction bases outside the gene matches: 7. Germline V lookup: CDR1 MNHEY, CDR2 SVGEGT. The CDR3 runs 16 residues. DNA of the CDR3: TGTGCCAGCAGTTACTCGAAGACAGGGGGCTTTGAGCCCCAGCATTTT. Translation: CASSYSKTGGFEPQHF.